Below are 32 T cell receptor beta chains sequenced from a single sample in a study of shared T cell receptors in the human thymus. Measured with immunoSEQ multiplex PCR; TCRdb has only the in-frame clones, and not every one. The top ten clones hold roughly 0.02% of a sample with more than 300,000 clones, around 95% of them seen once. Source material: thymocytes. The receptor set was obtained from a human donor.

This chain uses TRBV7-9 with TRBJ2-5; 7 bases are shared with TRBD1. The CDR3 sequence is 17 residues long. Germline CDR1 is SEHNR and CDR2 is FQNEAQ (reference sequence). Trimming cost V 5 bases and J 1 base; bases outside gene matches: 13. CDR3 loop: CASSLHRDSPIQETQYF. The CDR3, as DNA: TGTGCCAGCAGCCTTCACCGGGACAGCCCTATCCAAGAGACCCAGTACTTC.

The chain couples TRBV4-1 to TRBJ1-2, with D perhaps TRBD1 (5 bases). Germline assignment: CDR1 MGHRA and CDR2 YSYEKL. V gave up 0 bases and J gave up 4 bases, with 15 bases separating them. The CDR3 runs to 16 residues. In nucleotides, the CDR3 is TGCGCCAGCAGCCAAGAGACCAGGGCGAGGAGCTATGGCTACACCTTC. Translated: CASSQETRARSYGYTF.

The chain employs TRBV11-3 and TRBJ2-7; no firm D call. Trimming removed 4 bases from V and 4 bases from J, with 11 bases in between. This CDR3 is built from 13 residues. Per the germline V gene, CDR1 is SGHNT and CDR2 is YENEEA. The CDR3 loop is CASSSTMSYEQYF. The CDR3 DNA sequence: TGTGCCAGCAGCTCAACAATGAGTTACGAGCAGTACTTC. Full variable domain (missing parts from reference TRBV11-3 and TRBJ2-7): EAGVVQSPRYKIIEKKQPVAFWCNPISGHNTLYWYLQNLGQGPELLIRYENEEAVDDSQLPKDRFSAERLKGVDSTLKIQPAELGDSAVYLCASSSTMSYEQYFGPGTRLTVT.

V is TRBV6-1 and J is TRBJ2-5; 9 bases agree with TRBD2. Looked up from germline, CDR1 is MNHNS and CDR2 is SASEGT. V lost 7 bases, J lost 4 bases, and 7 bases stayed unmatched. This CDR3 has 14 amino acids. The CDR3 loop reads CASILTSGRETQYF. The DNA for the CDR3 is TGTGCCAGCATCTTGACTAGCGGCAGAGAGACCCAGTACTTC.

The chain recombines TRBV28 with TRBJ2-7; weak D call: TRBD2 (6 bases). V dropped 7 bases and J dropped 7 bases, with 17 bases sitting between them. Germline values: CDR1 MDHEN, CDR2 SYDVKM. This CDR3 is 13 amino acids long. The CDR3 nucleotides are TGTGCCAGCATCCCAAGACGGCGGGGAGAGCAGTACTTC. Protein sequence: CASIPRRRGEQYF. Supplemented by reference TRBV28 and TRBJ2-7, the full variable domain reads DVKVTQSSRYLVKRTGEKVFLECVQDMDHENMFWYRQDPGLGLRLIYFSYDVKMKEKGDIPEGYSVSREKKERFSLILESASTNQTSMYLCASIPRRRGEQYFGPGTRLTVT.

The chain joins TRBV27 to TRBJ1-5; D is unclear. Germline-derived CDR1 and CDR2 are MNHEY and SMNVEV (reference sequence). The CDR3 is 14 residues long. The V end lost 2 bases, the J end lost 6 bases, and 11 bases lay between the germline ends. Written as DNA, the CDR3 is TGTGCCAGCAGTTTAGGAGGTTCATTTCAGCCCCAGCATTTT. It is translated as CASSLGGSFQPQHF.

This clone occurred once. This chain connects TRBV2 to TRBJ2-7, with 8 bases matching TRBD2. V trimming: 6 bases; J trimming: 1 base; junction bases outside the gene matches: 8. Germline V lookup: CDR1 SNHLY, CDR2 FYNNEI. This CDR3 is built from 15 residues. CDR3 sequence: CASSASGRGSYEQYF. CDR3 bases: TGTGCCAGCAGCGCGAGCGGGAGAGGGTCCTACGAGCAGTACTTC.

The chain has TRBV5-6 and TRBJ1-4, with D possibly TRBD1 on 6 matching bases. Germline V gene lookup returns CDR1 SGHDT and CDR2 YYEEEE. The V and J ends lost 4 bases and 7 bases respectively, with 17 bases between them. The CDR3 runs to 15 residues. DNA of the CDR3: TGTGCCAGCAGCACCGGACAGCTGGATGGTGAAAAACTGTTTTTT. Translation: CASSTGQLDGEKLFF.

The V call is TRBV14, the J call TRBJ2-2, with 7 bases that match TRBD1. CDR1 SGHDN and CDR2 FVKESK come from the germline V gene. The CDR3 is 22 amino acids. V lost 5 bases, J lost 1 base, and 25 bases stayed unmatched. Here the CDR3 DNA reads TGTGCCAGCAGCTTTACTGAGCCCCGGGACAGAAAAAGGGTACAGAACACCGGGGAGCTGTTTTTT. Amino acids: CASSFTEPRDRKRVQNTGELFF.

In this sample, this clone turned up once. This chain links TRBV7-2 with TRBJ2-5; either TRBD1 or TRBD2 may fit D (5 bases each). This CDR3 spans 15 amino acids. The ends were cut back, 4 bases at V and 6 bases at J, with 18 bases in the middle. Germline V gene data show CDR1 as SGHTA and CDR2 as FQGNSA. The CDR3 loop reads CASSSGRIEGKTQYF. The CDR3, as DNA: TGTGCCAGCAGCTCAGGACGAATAGAGGGGAAGACCCAGTACTTC.

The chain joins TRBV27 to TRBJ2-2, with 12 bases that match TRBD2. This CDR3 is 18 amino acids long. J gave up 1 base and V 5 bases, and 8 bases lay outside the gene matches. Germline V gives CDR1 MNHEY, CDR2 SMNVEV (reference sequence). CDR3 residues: CASSILRTSGENTGELFF. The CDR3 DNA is TGTGCCAGCAGTATACTCCGGACTAGCGGGGAGAACACCGGGGAGCTGTTTTTT.

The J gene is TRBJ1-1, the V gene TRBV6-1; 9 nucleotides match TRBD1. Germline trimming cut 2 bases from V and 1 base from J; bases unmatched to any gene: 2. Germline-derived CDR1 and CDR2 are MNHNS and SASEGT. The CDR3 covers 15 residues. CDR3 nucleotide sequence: TGTGCCAGCAGTGAAAAGGACAGGGGGAACACTGAAGCTTTCTTT. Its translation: CASSEKDRGNTEAFF.

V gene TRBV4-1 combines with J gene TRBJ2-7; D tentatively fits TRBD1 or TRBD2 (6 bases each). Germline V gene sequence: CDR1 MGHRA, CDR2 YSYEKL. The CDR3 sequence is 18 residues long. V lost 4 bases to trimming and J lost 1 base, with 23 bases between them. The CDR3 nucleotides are TGCGCCAGCAGCCCGTCTGGGGGCACCGGGACTGAGTCCTACGAGCAGTACTTC. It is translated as CASSPSGGTGTESYEQYF.

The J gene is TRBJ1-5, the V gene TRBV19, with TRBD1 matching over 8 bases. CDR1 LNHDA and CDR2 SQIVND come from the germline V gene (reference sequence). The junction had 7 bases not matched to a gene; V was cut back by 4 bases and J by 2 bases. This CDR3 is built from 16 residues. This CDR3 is CASSTETTGGNQPQHF. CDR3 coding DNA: TGTGCCAGTAGTACAGAAACGACAGGGGGCAATCAGCCCCAGCATTTT.

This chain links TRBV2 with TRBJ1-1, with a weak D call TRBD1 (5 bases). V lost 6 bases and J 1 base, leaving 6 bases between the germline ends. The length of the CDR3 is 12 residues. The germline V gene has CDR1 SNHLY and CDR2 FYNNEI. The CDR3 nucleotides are TGTGCCAGCAGGGGGGGGAACACTGAAGCTTTCTTT. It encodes CASRGGNTEAFF. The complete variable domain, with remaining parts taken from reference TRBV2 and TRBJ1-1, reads EPEVTQTPSHQVTQMGQEVILRCVPISNHLYFYWYRQILGQKVEFLVSFYNNEISEKSEIFDDQFSVERPDGSNFTLKIRSTKLEDSAMYFCASRGGNTEAFFGQGTRLTVV.

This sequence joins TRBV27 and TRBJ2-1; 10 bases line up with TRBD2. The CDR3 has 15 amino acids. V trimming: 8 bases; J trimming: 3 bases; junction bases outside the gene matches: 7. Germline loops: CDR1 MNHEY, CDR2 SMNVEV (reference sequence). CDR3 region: CASQKREGSYNEQFF. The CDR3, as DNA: TGTGCCAGCCAAAAGCGGGAGGGTAGCTACAATGAGCAGTTCTTC.

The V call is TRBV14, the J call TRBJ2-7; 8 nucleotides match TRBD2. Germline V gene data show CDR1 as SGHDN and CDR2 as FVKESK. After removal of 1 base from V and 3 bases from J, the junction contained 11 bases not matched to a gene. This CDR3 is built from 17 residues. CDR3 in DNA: TGTGCCAGCAGCCAAGTCCGGAATAGCGGGGTATACTACGAGCAGTACTTC. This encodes CASSQVRNSGVYYEQYF.

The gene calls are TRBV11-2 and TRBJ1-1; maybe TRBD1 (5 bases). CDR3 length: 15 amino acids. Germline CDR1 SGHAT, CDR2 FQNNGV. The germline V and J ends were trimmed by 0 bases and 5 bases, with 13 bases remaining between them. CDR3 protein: CASSLEGWGWTEAFF. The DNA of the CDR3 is TGTGCCAGCAGCTTAGAGGGGTGGGGCTGGACTGAAGCTTTCTTT.

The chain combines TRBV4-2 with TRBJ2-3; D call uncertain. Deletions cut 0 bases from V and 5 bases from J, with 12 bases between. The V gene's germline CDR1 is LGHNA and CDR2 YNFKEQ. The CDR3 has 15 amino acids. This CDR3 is CASSQDRNKRDTQYF. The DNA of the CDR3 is TGTGCCAGCAGCCAAGATCGGAATAAGAGAGATACGCAGTATTTT.

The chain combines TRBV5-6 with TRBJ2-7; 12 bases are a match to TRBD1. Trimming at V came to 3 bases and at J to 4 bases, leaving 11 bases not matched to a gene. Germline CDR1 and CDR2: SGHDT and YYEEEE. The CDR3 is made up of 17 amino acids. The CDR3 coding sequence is TGTGCCAGCAGCTCACCGGGGAGGGACAGGGGGCGATACGAGCAGTACTTC. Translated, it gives CASSSPGRDRGRYEQYF. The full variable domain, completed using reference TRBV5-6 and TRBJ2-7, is DAGVTQSPTHLIKTRGQQVTLRCSPKSGHDTVSWYQQALGQGPQFIFQYYEEEERQRGNFPDRFSGHQFPNYSSELNVNALLLGDSALYLCASSSPGRDRGRYEQYFGPGTRLTVT.

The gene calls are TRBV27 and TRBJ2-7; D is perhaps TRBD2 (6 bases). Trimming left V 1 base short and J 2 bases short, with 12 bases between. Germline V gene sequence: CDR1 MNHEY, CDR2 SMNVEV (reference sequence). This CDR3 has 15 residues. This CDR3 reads CASSLWGGVAYEQYF. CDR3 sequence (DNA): TGTGCCAGCAGTTTATGGGGCGGGGTCGCCTACGAGCAGTACTTC.

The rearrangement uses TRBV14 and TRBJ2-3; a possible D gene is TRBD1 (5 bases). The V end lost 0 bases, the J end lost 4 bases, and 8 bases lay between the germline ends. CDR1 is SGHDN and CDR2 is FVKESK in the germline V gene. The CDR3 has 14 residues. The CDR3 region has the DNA TGTGCCAGCAGCCAAGACAGGGTGCCAGATACGCAGTATTTT. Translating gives CASSQDRVPDTQYF.

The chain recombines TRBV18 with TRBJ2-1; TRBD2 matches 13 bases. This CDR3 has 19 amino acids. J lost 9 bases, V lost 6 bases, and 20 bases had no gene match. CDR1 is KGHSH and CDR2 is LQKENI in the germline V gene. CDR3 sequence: CASSRLPVTSGRPGSEQFF. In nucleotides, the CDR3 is TGTGCCAGCTCGCGCCTCCCCGTGACTAGCGGGAGGCCGGGCAGTGAGCAGTTCTTC.

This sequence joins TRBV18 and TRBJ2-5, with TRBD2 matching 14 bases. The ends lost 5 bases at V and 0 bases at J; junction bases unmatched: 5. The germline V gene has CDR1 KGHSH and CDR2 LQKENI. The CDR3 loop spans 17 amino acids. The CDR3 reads CASSSGLAGAYQETQYF. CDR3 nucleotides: TGTGCCAGCTCATCGGGACTAGCGGGAGCGTACCAAGAGACCCAGTACTTC.

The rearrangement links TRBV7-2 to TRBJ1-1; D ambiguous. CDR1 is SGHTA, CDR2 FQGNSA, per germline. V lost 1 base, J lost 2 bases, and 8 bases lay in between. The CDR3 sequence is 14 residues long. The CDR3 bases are TGTGCCAGCAGCTTAGGAGGGAAAAACACTGAAGCTTTCTTT. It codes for CASSLGGKNTEAFF.

Written as DNA, the CDR3 is TGTGCCAGCAGCTATAATCAGGGAATCCCCGATACGCAGTATTTT. It translates to CASSYNQGIPDTQYF. The V and J genes are TRBV7-2 and TRBJ2-3; TRBD1 is a possible D gene (5 bases). CDR3 size: 15 residues. The V end lost 4 bases, the J end lost 6 bases, and 17 bases lay between the germline ends. Germline CDR1 is SGHTA and CDR2 is FQGNSA. The complete variable domain, with remaining parts taken from reference TRBV7-2 and TRBJ2-3, reads GAGVSQSPSNKVTEKGKDVELRCDPISGHTALYWYRQSLGQGLEFLIYFQGNSAPDKSGLPSDRFSAERTGGSVSTLTIQRTQQEDSAVYLCASSYNQGIPDTQYFGPGTRLTVL.

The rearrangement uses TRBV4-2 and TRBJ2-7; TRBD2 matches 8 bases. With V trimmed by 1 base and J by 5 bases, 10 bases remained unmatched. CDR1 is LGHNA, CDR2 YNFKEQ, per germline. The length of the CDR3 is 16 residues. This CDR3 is CASSQGSGSLCDEQYF. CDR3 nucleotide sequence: TGTGCCAGCAGCCAAGGGAGCGGGAGTCTTTGCGACGAGCAGTACTTC.

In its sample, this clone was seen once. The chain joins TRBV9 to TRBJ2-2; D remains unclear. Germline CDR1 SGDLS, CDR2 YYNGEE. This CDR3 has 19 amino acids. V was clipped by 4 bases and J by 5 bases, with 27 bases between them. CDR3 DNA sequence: TGTGCCAGCAGCTTCACGTCCATCCTCCCCTTTGCGTTGACCGGGGAGCTGTTTTTT. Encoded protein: CASSFTSILPFALTGELFF.

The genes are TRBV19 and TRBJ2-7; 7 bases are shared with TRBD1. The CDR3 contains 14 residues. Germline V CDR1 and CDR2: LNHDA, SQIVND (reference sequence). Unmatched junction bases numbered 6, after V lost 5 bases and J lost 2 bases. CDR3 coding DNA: TGTGCCAGTAGTCCCTGGGACAGCACCTACGAGCAGTACTTC. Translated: CASSPWDSTYEQYF.

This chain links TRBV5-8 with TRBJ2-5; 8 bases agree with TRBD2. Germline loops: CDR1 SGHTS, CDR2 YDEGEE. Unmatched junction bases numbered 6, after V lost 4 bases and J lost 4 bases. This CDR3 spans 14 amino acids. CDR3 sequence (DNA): TGTGCCAGCAGCCTCACTCTAGCGGGAGAGACCCAGTACTTC. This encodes CASSLTLAGETQYF.

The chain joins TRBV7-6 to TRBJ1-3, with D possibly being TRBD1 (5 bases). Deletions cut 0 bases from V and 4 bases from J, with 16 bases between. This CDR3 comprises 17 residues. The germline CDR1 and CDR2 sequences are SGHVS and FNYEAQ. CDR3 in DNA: TGTGCCAGCAGCTTAGCCCCACCCGGGACTGTAGGAAACACCATATATTTT. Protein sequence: CASSLAPPGTVGNTIYF.

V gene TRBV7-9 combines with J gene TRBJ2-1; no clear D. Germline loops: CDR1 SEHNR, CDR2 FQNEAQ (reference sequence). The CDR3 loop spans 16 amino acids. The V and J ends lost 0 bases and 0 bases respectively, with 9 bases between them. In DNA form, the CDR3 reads TGTGCCAGCAGCTTAGCGGCCCCCTTCTCCTACAATGAGCAGTTCTTC. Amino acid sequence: CASSLAAPFSYNEQFF.